The TCR beta chain described here comes from a study of blood T cell repertoires in COVID-19. Study-level information: Specimens from acute and convalescent COVID-19 originated in the United States, Italy and Spain. PBMCs, B-cell-depleted T cells, or T cells provided the cDNA or gDNA that made up the material.

In the authors' workflow: Reference gene primer amplification yielded estimated nucleated cell counts. Measured with immunoSEQ multiplex PCR; TCRdb has only the in-frame clones, and not every one. V and J calls plus clone size are reproduced from that table; the DNA served to infer D and trimming. Of 340,000 or so clones listed, about nine tenths are singletons. V lost 2 bases and J lost 2; bases outside the gene matches: 5. CDR1 and CDR2 (germline): MRHNA, SNTAGT. The CDR3 extends over 16 amino acids. Sequencing input: peripheral blood. The clonotype originates from a man in his forties or fifties with active or convalescent COVID-19. The chain uses TRBV6-4 and TRBJ2-3; 9 bases align to TRBD2. The CDR3 bases are TGTGCCAGCAGTGACGTTGCGGGGGGGCACACAGATACGCAGTATTTT. Its translation: CASSDVAGGHTDTQYF.